A few counts support the clone carrying this TCR beta chain. The antigen is not known. Method: immunoSEQ multiplex PCR; TCRdb's copy keeps in-frame clones and lacks some. This table holds some 130,000 clones, around 94% found once. The CDR3 is 13 amino acids. Trimming stripped 5 bases from V and 6 bases from J, with 13 bases between. Germline V gene sequence: CDR1 SEHNR, CDR2 FQNEAQ (reference sequence). Thymus pieces cut out during corrective heart surgery were the tissue that was used. This sample was included in a study of human thymus T cells. Overall study findings and caveats: Thymic TCR repertoires of unrelated people reportedly overlapped highly. Apparent skewing of V and J gene usage characterized both thymic and blood repertoires.

Sequencing input: thymus tissue. This chain connects TRBV7-9 to TRBJ1-2; D uncertain. This TCR was sampled from a boy younger than two with a congenital heart defect but otherwise immunologically healthy. The CDR3 reads CASSQMGIHGYTF. The CDR3 coding sequence is TGTGCCAGCAGCCAGATGGGGATCCATGGCTACACCTTC. Based on the CDR3 plus reference TRBV7-9 and TRBJ1-2, the full variable domain is DTGVSQNPRHKITKRGQNVTFRCDPISEHNRLYWYRQTLGQGPEFLTYFQNEAQLEKSRLLSDRFSAERPKGSFSTLEIQRTEQGDSAMYLCASSQMGIHGYTFGSGTRLTVV.